This paragraph covers one TCR beta chain sequence. The record originates from a study of control samples from healthy donors and cancer patients. The method was immunoSEQ multiplex PCR; TCRdb's version includes in-frame clones alone and lacks a portion of them. The data show around 94,000 clones, more than 80% seen once. Trimming removed 3 bases at V and 5 bases at J, with 16 bases between. This CDR3 is 15 amino acids long. Germline V gene data show CDR1 as MNHNS and CDR2 as SASEGT. This receptor was identified in a woman aged 25 to 39 in good health. The sample taken for sequencing was blood. V usage is TRBV6-1 and J usage is TRBJ1-2; D remains unclear. The CDR3 reads CASSEWEKNGYGYTF. CDR3 sequence (DNA): TGTGCCAGCAGTGAGTGGGAAAAGAACGGGTATGGCTACACCTTC.